The 8 T cell receptor beta chains below were found in one sample sequenced in a study of cytomegalovirus exposure and HLA in healthy donors. Primers for the PCR totalled 60 Vbeta and 13 Jbeta. The method was immunoSEQ multiplex PCR; TCRdb's version includes in-frame clones alone and lacks a portion of them. The sample carries some 120,000 clones, less than 85% recorded once. Sequenced material: PBMCs. The receptors stem from a male donor in good health and CMV-seronegative.

V and J are TRBV2 and TRBJ2-1; the match to TRBD2 covers 14 bases. Germline assignment: CDR1 SNHLY and CDR2 FYNNEI. The ends lost 6 bases at V and 0 bases at J; junction bases unmatched: 4. This CDR3 is 17 amino acids long. Here the CDR3 DNA reads TGTGCCAGCAGGGGACTAGCGGGGGTTAGCTCCTACAATGAGCAGTTCTTC. Translating gives CASRGLAGVSSYNEQFF. The full variable domain, rest sourced from reference TRBV2 and TRBJ2-1, is EPEVTQTPSHQVTQMGQEVILRCVPISNHLYFYWYRQILGQKVEFLVSFYNNEISEKSEIFDDQFSVERPDGSNFTLKIRSTKLEDSAMYFCASRGLAGVSSYNEQFFGPGTRLTVL.

The chain links TRBV7-3 to TRBJ2-3; perhaps TRBD2 as D (6 bases). Germline V gene data show CDR1 as SGHTA and CDR2 as FQGTGA. The CDR3 spans 15 residues. The V end was cut by 4 bases, the J end by 0 bases, with 11 bases between. The CDR3 DNA reads as TGTGCCAGCAGCTGGGGACTTTCTAGCACAGATACGCAGTATTTT. As protein: CASSWGLSSTDTQYF.

The rearrangement links TRBV11-3 to TRBJ2-2; D not resolved. This CDR3 has 14 residues. The germline V gene encodes CDR1 SGHNT and CDR2 YENEEA. V shed 3 bases and J shed 2 bases, with 7 bases lying between them. CDR3 protein: CASSFRPNTGELFF. CDR3 DNA: TGTGCCAGCAGCTTCAGGCCTAACACCGGGGAGCTGTTTTTT. The whole variable domain, filled in from reference TRBV11-3 and TRBJ2-2, reads EAGVVQSPRYKIIEKKQPVAFWCNPISGHNTLYWYLQNLGQGPELLIRYENEEAVDDSQLPKDRFSAERLKGVDSTLKIQPAELGDSAVYLCASSFRPNTGELFFGEGSRLTVL.

The V gene is TRBV5-1, the J gene TRBJ2-3; 13 bases align to TRBD2. The germline V gene encodes CDR1 SGHRS and CDR2 YFSETQ. J was trimmed by 6 bases and V by 4 bases; bases with no gene match: 8. The CDR3 sequence is 16 residues long. This CDR3 reads CASSLTGTSGADTQYF. DNA for the CDR3: TGCGCCAGCAGCCTTACCGGGACTAGCGGGGCTGATACGCAGTATTTT.

The chain uses TRBV27 and TRBJ2-7; 8 nucleotides match TRBD2. V was clipped by 10 bases and J by 0 bases; unmatched bases: 2. Germline V gene data show CDR1 as MNHEY and CDR2 as SMNVEV (reference sequence). CDR3 length equals 12 residues. The CDR3 coding sequence is TGTGCCACTGCGGGGGGCTCCTACGAGCAGTACTTC. Translated, it gives CATAGGSYEQYF.

Comments on this clone: Other DNA variants within this sample encode the same CDR3. The chain carries TRBV20-1 and TRBJ1-2; tentatively, D is TRBD1 (5 bases). Germline lookup yields CDR1 DFQATT and CDR2 SNEGSKA (reference sequence). The V gene lost 7 bases and the J gene lost 8 bases, with 14 bases spanning the gap. The CDR3 consists of 11 residues. CDR3 coding DNA: TGCAGTGAGTGGGGGGATGGCGGCTACACCTTC. This codes for CSEWGDGGYTF.

Concerning this clone itself: At one of its ends the junction is not consistent with the germline gene, which may arise from a read error. This chain uses TRBV4-1 with TRBJ2-4, with 7 bases aligning to TRBD1. Germline V gene data show CDR1 as MGHRA and CDR2 as YSYEKL. This CDR3 has 15 amino acids. This CDR3 is CASSWSPGTENSQYF. The DNA of the CDR3 is TGCGCCAGCAGCTGGAGCCCCGGGACAGAAAACAGTCAGTACTTC.

The genes are TRBV18 and TRBJ1-1, with 8 nucleotides matching TRBD1. This CDR3 comprises 15 residues. Germline values: CDR1 KGHSH, CDR2 LQKENI. Trimming took 1 base from V and 1 from J; bases not matched to a gene: 2. CDR3 in amino acids: CASSPQQGGNTEAFF. DNA for the CDR3: TGTGCCAGCTCACCACAACAGGGGGGGAACACTGAAGCTTTCTTT.